In its sample, the clone carrying this TCR beta chain was seen a few times. No antigen is known for it. This entry belongs to a study of T cell repertoires in cytomegalovirus infection. General study results and limits: CMV-specific TCR beta clonotypes restricted by HLA-C dominated the ex vivo response.

Per germline, CDR1 DFQATT and CDR2 SNEGSKA (reference sequence). CDR3 size: 12 residues. The germline V and J ends were trimmed by 7 bases and 3 bases, with 12 bases remaining between them. MiXCR, run by TCRdb on the reads, gives a single entry per CDR3 protein. The sample lists about 920,000 distinct CDR3 sequences, under 40% seen once, with 13% in the top ten. The source is a human donor in good health (CMV status not recorded). Some clones in this sample may be carry-over from other donors' samples. The V gene is TRBV20-1, the J gene TRBJ1-1; D is uncertain. The sample here was cultured CD8+ T cells from PBMCs, taken from culture after CMV antigen stimulation. As DNA, the CDR3 is TGCAGTGTTCTGGGTTCGGACACTGAAGCTTTCTTT. Translating gives CSVLGSDTEAFF.